Each of the 21 T cell receptor beta chains below was sequenced from the same sample in a study of blood T cell repertoires in COVID-19. The repertoire was sequenced with immunoSEQ multiplex PCR; TCRdb's copy has only in-frame clones and lacks some. The profile shows tens of thousands of clones, under 90% of them singletons. Sequencing input: peripheral blood. The receptors here all came from a woman of 80 years or more with active or convalescent COVID-19.

This clone was recorded only once. This chain connects TRBV27 to TRBJ2-3, with 7 bases identical to TRBD2. V was clipped by 5 bases and J by 3 bases; unmatched bases: 5. Germline-derived CDR1 and CDR2 are MNHEY and SMNVEV (reference sequence). CDR3 length equals 14 residues. The CDR3 sequence is CASSGGRGTDTQYF. CDR3 nucleotides: TGTGCCAGCAGTGGGGGGAGGGGAACAGATACGCAGTATTTT.

Here the CDR3 DNA reads TGTGCCAGCAGCCGCCCCGGGACAGAGACTGAAGCTTTCTTT. This gives the protein CASSRPGTETEAFF. The chain couples TRBV3-1 (or the pseudogene TRBV3-2) to TRBJ1-1; 7 bases line up with TRBD1. The CDR3 length is 14 residues. After removal of 4 bases from V and 5 bases from J, the junction contained 7 bases not matched to a gene. Germline-derived CDR1 and CDR2 are LGHDT and YNNKEL (reference sequence).

This chain connects TRBV11-2 to TRBJ1-4; 7 bases match TRBD1. The CDR3 runs 14 residues. V lost 6 bases and J lost 8; bases outside the gene matches: 9. Germline values: CDR1 SGHAT, CDR2 FQNNGV. Written as DNA, the CDR3 is TGTGCCAGCAGACCAGGGGGGATAGAAGAAAAACTGTTTTTT. It codes for CASRPGGIEEKLFF.

The V call is TRBV2, the J call TRBJ2-5; 12 bases agree with TRBD2. Germline values: CDR1 SNHLY, CDR2 FYNNEI. V lost 8 bases to trimming and J lost 5 bases; unmatched junction nucleotides: 12. This CDR3 contains 16 residues. The chain's CDR3 is CASRGSTSGGRETQYF. CDR3 nucleotides: TGTGCCAGCCGGGGGTCGACTAGCGGGGGACGGGAGACCCAGTACTTC.

The chain links TRBV11-2 to TRBJ1-3; D perhaps matches TRBD1 (6 bases). The ends were cut back, 5 bases at V and 0 bases at J, with 17 bases in the middle. The germline gives CDR1 SGHAT, CDR2 FQNNGV. The CDR3 is 17 residues long. This chain's CDR3 is CASSTGQTISSGNTIYF. CDR3 in DNA: TGTGCCAGCAGCACAGGACAGACTATCTCCTCTGGAAACACCATATATTTT.

The J gene is TRBJ1-1, the V gene TRBV7-9; tentatively, D is TRBD1 (6 bases). Germline values: CDR1 SEHNR, CDR2 FQNEAQ (reference sequence). CDR3 length: 15 amino acids. V was pared by 7 bases and J by 0 bases, with 15 bases between. CDR3 coding DNA: TGTGCCAGCACCCAGAGGGGGGGCCTGAACACTGAAGCTTTCTTT. Residues: CASTQRGGLNTEAFF.

The rearrangement links TRBV7-2 to TRBJ2-1; 10 nucleotides line up with TRBD1. Germline loops: CDR1 SGHTA, CDR2 FQGNSA. Losses at the gene ends were 0 bases for V and 6 bases for J; bases not matched to a gene: 2. CDR3 length equals 15 residues. The CDR3 nucleotides read TGTGCCAGCAGCTTAGCCCGGGACAGGGGCAATGAGCAGTTCTTC. It specifies CASSLARDRGNEQFF.

This CDR3 is CASSQDWNSYEQYF. The CDR3 DNA is TGTGCCAGCAGTCAGGACTGGAACTCCTACGAGCAGTACTTC. The rearrangement uses TRBV7-2 and TRBJ2-7; weak D call: TRBD2 (5 bases). The CDR3 length is 14 residues. CDR1 and CDR2 (germline): SGHTA, FQGNSA. Trimming left V 6 bases short and J 0 bases short, with 12 bases between. The whole variable domain, filled in from reference TRBV7-2 and TRBJ2-7, reads GAGVSQSPSNKVTEKGKDVELRCDPISGHTALYWYRQSLGQGLEFLIYFQGNSAPDKSGLPSDRFSAERTGGSVSTLTIQRTQQEDSAVYLCASSQDWNSYEQYFGPGTRLTVT.

The chain uses TRBV4-3 and TRBJ2-2, with no clear D. The germline V gene has CDR1 LGHNA and CDR2 YSLEER. V was trimmed by 5 bases and J by 1 base, leaving 8 bases between them. The CDR3 is 14 residues long. In DNA, the CDR3 is TGCGCCAGCAGCTTTAAATGGAACACCGGGGAGCTGTTTTTT. This translates into CASSFKWNTGELFF.

The chain is built from TRBV7-8 and TRBJ2-2; TRBD1 matches at 9 bases. The germline V gene has CDR1 SGHVS and CDR2 FQNEAQ. This CDR3 is built from 15 residues. The V gene end was trimmed by 2 bases and the J gene end by 6 bases; junction bases not matched to a gene: 4. The CDR3 DNA follows: TGTGCCAGCAGCTTAAACAGGGGGCAATCCGGGGAGCTGTTTTTT. Its translation is CASSLNRGQSGELFF. Together with reference TRBV7-8 and TRBJ2-2, the CDR3 gives the full variable domain: GAGVSQSPRYKVAKRGQDVALRCDPISGHVSLFWYQQALGQGPEFLTYFQNEAQLDKSGLPSDRFFAERPEGSVSTLKIQRTQQEDSAVYLCASSLNRGQSGELFFGEGSRLTVL.

The chain uses TRBV2 and TRBJ1-1, with 8 bases that match TRBD1. This CDR3 is built from 14 residues. The ends lost 4 bases at V and 2 bases at J; junction bases unmatched: 3. In germline, CDR1 is SNHLY, CDR2 FYNNEI. CDR3 in amino acids: CASSVGTGNTEAFF. As DNA, the CDR3 is TGTGCCAGCAGTGTGGGGACAGGAAACACTGAAGCTTTCTTT.

V is TRBV5-4 and J is TRBJ2-3, with D uncertain. This CDR3 has 15 residues. Deletions cut 4 bases from V and 1 base from J, with 13 bases between. CDR1 is SGHNT and CDR2 is YYREEE in the germline V gene (reference sequence). CDR3 loop: CASSQTQWGTDTQYF. CDR3 DNA: TGTGCCAGCAGCCAGACTCAATGGGGCACAGATACGCAGTATTTT.

This rearrangement joins TRBV7-2 to TRBJ2-7, with D perhaps matching TRBD1 (5 bases). CDR3 length: 12 amino acids. Germline assignment: CDR1 SGHTA and CDR2 FQGNSA. Trimming removed 7 bases from V and 6 bases from J, with 13 bases in between. The CDR3 region has the DNA TGTGCCAGCACAGACAGAGTCGGCGAGCAGTACTTC. This encodes CASTDRVGEQYF.

The chain carries TRBV25-1 and TRBJ1-2, with D possibly TRBD1 on 5 matching bases. The germline gives CDR1 MGHDK, CDR2 SYGVNS. Trimming removed 5 bases from V and 4 bases from J, with 11 bases in between. The CDR3 spans 13 residues. Here the CDR3 DNA reads TGTGCCAGCAGTAATACAGGTGTCTATGGCTACACCTTC. Amino acid sequence: CASSNTGVYGYTF.

The V gene is TRBV7-8, the J gene TRBJ2-5; 7 bases are a match to TRBD1. The CDR3 consists of 17 residues. Germline CDR1 reads SGHVS; CDR2 reads FQNEAQ. Trimming removed 1 base from V and 1 base from J; junction bases left unmatched: 9. CDR3 nucleotide sequence: TGTGCCAGCAGCTTAGTGTATCGGGGACAGCCCCAAGAGACCCAGTACTTC. It codes for CASSLVYRGQPQETQYF.

The CDR3 reads CASSQEIVFGSGGPPGELFF. Here the CDR3 DNA reads TGCGCCAGCAGCCAAGAAATTGTGTTTGGGAGCGGGGGGCCCCCCGGGGAGCTGTTTTTT. This chain links TRBV4-3 with TRBJ2-2, with 9 bases matching TRBD2. Per germline, CDR1 LGHNA and CDR2 YSLEER. Trimming removed 0 bases from V and 6 bases from J; junction bases left unmatched: 17. This CDR3 comprises 20 residues.

V usage is TRBV7-2 and J usage is TRBJ2-7; possibly TRBD1 for D (7 bases). Between the trimmed V and J ends, which lost 5 bases and 1 base, there was a span of 12 bases. Germline values: CDR1 SGHTA, CDR2 FQGNSA. This CDR3 comprises 14 residues. The CDR3 protein is CASSLAGGSYEQYF. The CDR3 nucleotides are TGTGCCAGCAGCCTGGCAGGGGGGTCCTACGAGCAGTACTTC.

The genes are TRBV19 and TRBJ1-1, with D possibly matching TRBD1 (6 bases). In germline, CDR1 is LNHDA, CDR2 SQIVND (reference sequence). There are 17 residues in the CDR3. Deletions cut 3 bases from V and 4 bases from J, with 21 bases between. CDR3 in DNA: TGTGCCAGTAGTATTGGGCTAGGGCAGGGGCTTCTCACTGAAGCTTTCTTT. Translation: CASSIGLGQGLLTEAFF. Full variable domain (remainder filled in from reference TRBV19 and TRBJ1-1): DGGITQSPKYLFRKEGQNVTLSCEQNLNHDAMYWYRQDPGQGLRLIYYSQIVNDFQKGDIAEGYSVSREKKESFPLTVTSAQKNPTAFYLCASSIGLGQGLLTEAFFGQGTRLTVV.

This clone was observed a handful of times. Here the CDR3 DNA reads TGCGCCAGTTCTCGGACAGGAGACTATGGCTACACCTTC. Translation: CASSRTGDYGYTF. The J gene is TRBJ1-2, the V gene TRBV10-1; TRBD1 matches 7 bases. V was clipped by 9 bases and J by 3 bases; unmatched bases: 7. Germline values: CDR1 WNHNN, CDR2 SYGVQD (reference sequence). CDR3 size: 13 residues.

As DNA, the CDR3 is TGTGCCAGCAGCTTCCGGGGTATAGACGGAAACACCATATATTTT. This codes for CASSFRGIDGNTIYF. The gene calls are TRBV5-6 and TRBJ1-3; D gene ambiguous. Trimming removed 2 bases from V and 4 bases from J, with 13 bases in between. The CDR3 totals 15 residues. The V gene's germline CDR1 is SGHDT and CDR2 YYEEEE.

The V call is TRBV4-1, the J call TRBJ1-2; 8 bases are shared with TRBD1. V trimming: 0 bases; J trimming: 8 bases; junction bases outside the gene matches: 8. Germline CDR1 is MGHRA and CDR2 is YSYEKL. The CDR3 has 15 amino acids. The CDR3 DNA is TGCGCCAGCAGCCAAGAAGGACAGGGAGTTGTCGGCTACACCTTC. Amino acids: CASSQEGQGVVGYTF.